This T cell receptor beta chain was identified in a study of Ad26.COV2.S vaccination and SARS-CoV-2 variants. At the level of the study: Among those in the COV1001 Ad26.COV2.S trial arm was the donor. Study observations and caveats: People who got the vaccine had more spike-specific TCR breadth than people who got placebo. Reported post-vaccination CD8+ and CD4+ T cell responses to spike showed substantial breadth.

As for this clone: Its antigen remains unknown. One junction end disagrees with the germline gene, perhaps due to a read error.

CDR1 and CDR2 (germline): MNHNS, SASEGT. The CDR3 spans 15 residues. Treatment here: approximately 18 received Ad26.COV2.S at low or high dose, single or two shots; several received placebo; per-sample allocation not given. Samples came from day 63 after the first vaccine or placebo injection. An Ad26 vector carrying the Wuhan-strain SARS-CoV-2 spike served as the vaccine. Using immunoSEQ multiplex PCR, the repertoire was profiled, and TCRdb retains in-frame clones only, with some absent. Among under 400,000 clones listed, roughly 84% were seen once. The TCR was taken from a person between 18 and 59 years old who received the Ad26.COV2.S COVID-19 vaccine or a placebo. The specimen was peripheral blood, collected in a trial of Ad26.COV2.S vaccine versus placebo. This chain uses TRBV6-1 with TRBJ1-6; 8 nucleotides line up with TRBD1. The DNA for the CDR3 is TGTGCCAGCAGAGAAGGGGACAGGATTGTTTCACCCCTCCACTTT. Residues: CASREGDRIVSPLHF.